A selection of T cell receptor beta chains follows, all from one sample in a study of beta chain features in type 1 diabetes. Generated by immunoSEQ multiplex PCR, the TCRdb table keeps only in-frame clones and is missing some. The table shows 250,000 to 300,000 clones, with more than 13% occurring only once. Sequencing was carried out using naive CD4+ T cells from blood. These receptors all come from a man in his thirties or forties with type 1 diabetes. CDR3s include the opening cysteine and the closing phenylalanine or tryptophan.

v_call: TRBV12-5; j_call: TRBJ2-1; cdr3_aa: CASGLYLGLAGAGNEQFF
v_call: TRBV18; j_call: TRBJ1-1; cdr3_aa: CASSRGQGVDAEAFF
v_call: TRBV7-9; j_call: TRBJ2-5; cdr3_aa: CASCPDDRVLKETQYF
v_call: TRBV7-2; j_call: TRBJ2-5; cdr3_aa: CASSSWTSGPQETQYF
v_call: TRBV7-3; j_call: TRBJ2-3; cdr3_aa: CASSLNPLAGVGDTQYF
v_call: TRBV5-1; j_call: TRBJ2-5; cdr3_aa: CASSLAGTEQETQYF
v_call: TRBV10-3; j_call: TRBJ2-1; cdr3_aa: CAISENRDKVNEQFF
v_call: TRBV7-3; j_call: TRBJ2-3; cdr3_aa: CASSPPGADTQYF
v_call: TRBV28; j_call: TRBJ2-6; cdr3_aa: CASSPGGAGANVLTF
v_call: TRBV7-9; j_call: TRBJ2-1; cdr3_aa: CASSLEQGDEQFF
v_call: TRBV7-9; j_call: TRBJ2-3; cdr3_aa: CASSLTGGHFSTDTQYF
v_call: TRBV7-2; j_call: TRBJ2-7; cdr3_aa: CASSLWSEGYEQYF
v_call: TRBV18; j_call: TRBJ1-5; cdr3_aa: CASSPGQGNQPQHF
v_call: TRBV7-8; j_call: TRBJ2-1; cdr3_aa: CASSSDSLPDNEQFF
v_call: TRBV5-6; j_call: TRBJ2-5; cdr3_aa: CASSSSGLQETQYF
v_call: TRBV28; j_call: TRBJ2-3; cdr3_aa: CASRQSGGTADTQYF